One and the same sample provided the 14 T cell receptor beta chains below, sequenced in a study of blood T cell repertoires in COVID-19. TCRdb's copy holds only in-frame clones and misses some; the assay was immunoSEQ multiplex PCR. Counted here are about 91,000 clones, more than 70% occurring once; the ten biggest clones make up approximately 25%. Sequencing was carried out using peripheral blood. These receptors all come from a man in his 70s with acute or convalescent COVID-19.

The chain is built from TRBV7-2 and TRBJ2-2; the D gene is possibly TRBD2 (6 bases). The length of the CDR3 is 16 residues. CDR1 is SGHTA, CDR2 FQGNSA, per germline. Deletions cut 2 bases from V and 0 bases from J, with 10 bases between. CDR3 nucleotides: TGTGCCAGCAGCTTACTGGTAGCGGCGAACACCGGGGAGCTGTTTTTT. Residues: CASSLLVAANTGELFF. Full variable domain (missing parts from reference TRBV7-2 and TRBJ2-2): GAGVSQSPSNKVTEKGKDVELRCDPISGHTALYWYRQSLGQGLEFLIYFQGNSAPDKSGLPSDRFSAERTGGSVSTLTIQRTQQEDSAVYLCASSLLVAANTGELFFGEGSRLTVL.

This chain connects TRBV2 to TRBJ2-7; D unresolved. CDR1 is SNHLY and CDR2 is FYNNEI in the germline V gene. V gave up 0 bases and J gave up 5 bases, with 5 bases separating them. The CDR3 extends over 12 amino acids. Here the CDR3 DNA reads TGTGCCAGCAGTGAAGCCCAGGACGAGCAGTACTTC. It yields the protein CASSEAQDEQYF.

This chain links TRBV5-1 with TRBJ1-4; D perhaps matches TRBD1 (6 bases). Germline CDR1 and CDR2: SGHRS and YFSETQ. This CDR3 is 13 amino acids long. V was shortened by 6 bases and J by 4 bases, with 10 bases between the two germline ends. The CDR3 DNA reads TGCGCCAGCAAGGACAGTCTTAATGAAAAACTGTTTTTT. As protein: CASKDSLNEKLFF.

The V gene is TRBV7-2, the J gene TRBJ2-5; TRBD2 matches at 10 bases. The J segment lost 6 bases and the V segment lost 1 base, leaving 11 bases of the junction unmatched. The length of the CDR3 is 17 residues. CDR1 is SGHTA and CDR2 is FQGNSA in the germline V gene. The CDR3: CASSLVASGGVAKTQYF. The CDR3 DNA is TGTGCCAGCAGCTTAGTAGCTAGCGGGGGAGTGGCAAAGACCCAGTACTTC.

The chain carries TRBV14 and TRBJ2-5; 8 nucleotides match TRBD2. The CDR3 covers 17 residues. The junction had 15 bases not matched to a gene; V was cut back by 4 bases and J by 5 bases. Germline V CDR1 and CDR2: SGHDN, FVKESK. The CDR3 nucleotides are TGTGCCAGCAGCCCACCCGGGACTAGTGTGTCTTTGGAGACCCAGTACTTC. Translation gives CASSPPGTSVSLETQYF.

The J gene is TRBJ1-6, the V gene TRBV28, with D maybe TRBD1 (5 bases). Trimming cost V 3 bases and J 0 bases, with 15 bases left between them. The CDR3 has 18 residues. Germline V gives CDR1 MDHEN, CDR2 SYDVKM. The CDR3 sequence: CASSFGTLGSSYNSPLHF. Written as DNA, the CDR3 is TGTGCCAGCAGTTTCGGGACTTTAGGGAGCTCCTATAATTCACCCCTCCACTTT.

The chain combines TRBV9 with TRBJ2-2, with D tentatively TRBD2 (5 bases). V was clipped by 3 bases and J by 6 bases, with 12 bases between them. There are 14 residues in the CDR3. In germline, CDR1 is SGDLS, CDR2 YYNGEE. The CDR3 coding sequence is TGTGCCAGCAGCGGGACTCCGTTTGCCGGGGAGCTGTTTTTT. Its translation: CASSGTPFAGELFF. Combining the CDR3 with reference TRBV9 and TRBJ2-2 gives the whole variable domain DSGVTQTPKHLITATGQRVTLRCSPRSGDLSVYWYQQSLDQGLQFLIQYYNGEERAKGNILERFSAQQFPDLHSELNLSSLELGDSALYFCASSGTPFAGELFFGEGSRLTVL.

The chain recombines TRBV30 with TRBJ2-2, with 7 bases matching TRBD1. V shed 0 bases and J 6 bases; nucleotides not matched to a gene: 4. Germline V gene data show CDR1 as GTSNPN and CDR2 as SVGIG (reference sequence). The CDR3 contains 14 residues. The CDR3 DNA reads as TGTGCCTGGAGTGTGTGGCAGGGGGCCGGGGAGCTGTTTTTT. This gives the protein CAWSVWQGAGELFF.

The chain recombines TRBV5-1 with TRBJ2-3; a weak D match, TRBD2 (6 bases). Germline loops: CDR1 SGHRS, CDR2 YFSETQ. The ends were cut back, 0 bases at V and 5 bases at J, with 10 bases in the middle. The CDR3 consists of 14 residues. The CDR3 sequence: CASSLDRRGDTQYF. The CDR3 DNA follows: TGCGCCAGCAGCTTGGACCGGAGGGGAGATACGCAGTATTTT.

This clone has just one count. One end of the junction varies from germline; a read error may be responsible. This chain links TRBV2 with TRBJ2-7; D uncertain. Germline assignment: CDR1 SNHLY and CDR2 FYNNEI. The CDR3 covers 11 residues. The CDR3 loop is CASSESLTSDF. The DNA for the CDR3 is TGTGCCAGCAGTGAATCCCTAACGTCGGACTTC.

V gene TRBV27 combines with J gene TRBJ2-7; D perhaps matches TRBD2 (6 bases). The CDR3 loop spans 15 amino acids. Trimming cost V 3 bases and J 3 bases, with 15 bases left between them. Germline V gene lookup returns CDR1 MNHEY and CDR2 SMNVEV (reference sequence). The chain's CDR3 is CASSFRGLPSYEQYF. DNA of the CDR3: TGTGCCAGCAGTTTTAGGGGACTGCCGAGCTACGAGCAGTACTTC.

This clone occurred a few times. The chain is built from TRBV6-5 and TRBJ2-6; D call uncertain. V lost 2 bases to trimming and J lost 2 bases, with 7 bases between them. Looked up from germline, CDR1 is MNHEY and CDR2 is SVGAGI. This CDR3 spans 15 amino acids. The CDR3 sequence is CASSYAVTGANVLTF. The CDR3 region has the DNA TGTGCCAGCAGTTACGCAGTCACTGGGGCCAACGTCCTGACTTTC.

The rearrangement links TRBV18 to TRBJ1-2, with D unclear. V lost 4 bases, J lost 4 bases, and 10 bases lay in between. Germline CDR1 and CDR2: KGHSH and LQKENI. The CDR3 loop spans 13 amino acids. CDR3 region: CASSQGDGYGYTF. The CDR3 coding sequence is TGTGCCAGCTCACAAGGAGACGGCTATGGCTACACCTTC. The full variable domain, completed using reference TRBV18 and TRBJ1-2, is NAGVMQNPRHLVRRRGQEARLRCSPMKGHSHVYWYRQLPEEGLKFMVYLQKENIIDESGMPKERFSAEFPKEGPSILRIQQVVRGDSAAYFCASSQGDGYGYTFGSGTRLTVV.

This clone was observed a single time. This sequence joins TRBV14 and TRBJ2-1, with 11 positions matching TRBD2. The ends lost 4 bases at V and 10 bases at J; junction bases unmatched: 9. This CDR3 spans 15 amino acids. The germline CDR1 and CDR2 sequences are SGHDN and FVKESK. CDR3 protein: CASSPILTSGTEQFF. The CDR3 DNA sequence: TGTGCCAGCAGCCCTATATTGACTAGCGGGACGGAGCAGTTCTTC.